Listed here is a single T cell receptor (beta chain). The CDR3 is 16 amino acids. Losses at the gene ends were 1 base for V and 5 bases for J; bases not matched to a gene: 8. Germline V gene sequence: CDR1 SGHRS, CDR2 YFSETQ. The data belong to a study of blood T cell repertoires in COVID-19. Original analysis: Nucleated cell number was recorded as an estimate derived from reference gene primer amplification. The assay was immunoSEQ multiplex PCR, and TCRdb's table has in-frame clones only and misses some. V, J and clone size are taken as reported in that table, and D and trimming were inferred from the DNA itself. The data show 130,000 or so clones, less than 90% seen once.

The sequencing input was peripheral blood. The clonotype was recovered from a man in his 60s with acute or convalescent COVID-19. The V gene is TRBV5-1, the J gene TRBJ1-2; 10 bases are shared with TRBD1. CDR3 sequence (DNA): TGCGCCAGCAGCTTGAGCGGGACAGGGGTTGTGTATGGCTACACCTTC. Translating gives CASSLSGTGVVYGYTF.